What follows describes a single T cell receptor (beta chain). Authors' analysis steps: Counts of nucleated cells, estimated from reference gene primer amplification, were obtained. Assay used: immunoSEQ multiplex PCR; TCRdb lists only in-frame clones, some missing. That table supplies the V and J calls and clone size; D and trimming were determined from the DNA. The table records about 93,000 clones, just under 80% of them present only once. The entry originates in a study of blood T cell repertoires in COVID-19. Study summary: Samples came from the United States, Italy and Spain, spanning acute and convalescent COVID-19.

The germline V gene has CDR1 MDHEN and CDR2 SYDVKM. Between the trimmed V and J ends, which lost 4 bases and 0 bases, there was a span of 13 bases. CDR3 length: 15 amino acids. The chain combines TRBV28 with TRBJ2-7, with a possible D match to TRBD1 (6 bases). Material for sequencing was peripheral blood. The clonotype comes from a human donor in a cohort sampled during active COVID-19. The CDR3, as DNA: TGTGCCAGCAGTTACGGACAGTTTAACTCCTACGAGCAGTACTTC. Its translation is CASSYGQFNSYEQYF. The full variable domain, its missing parts supplied by reference TRBV28 and TRBJ2-7, is DVKVTQSSRYLVKRTGEKVFLECVQDMDHENMFWYRQDPGLGLRLIYFSYDVKMKEKGDIPEGYSVSREKKERFSLILESASTNQTSMYLCASSYGQFNSYEQYFGPGTRLTVT.